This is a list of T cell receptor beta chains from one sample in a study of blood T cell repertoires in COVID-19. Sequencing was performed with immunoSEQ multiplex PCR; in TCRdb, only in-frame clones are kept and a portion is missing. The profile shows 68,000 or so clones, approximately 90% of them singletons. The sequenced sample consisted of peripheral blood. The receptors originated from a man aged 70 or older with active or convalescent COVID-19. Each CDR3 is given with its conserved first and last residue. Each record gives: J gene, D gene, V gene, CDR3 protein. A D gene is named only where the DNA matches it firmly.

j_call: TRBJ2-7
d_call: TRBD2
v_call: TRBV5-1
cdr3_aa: CASAPAGGTPYEQYF

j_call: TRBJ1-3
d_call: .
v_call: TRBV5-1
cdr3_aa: CASSYSEGSGNTIYF

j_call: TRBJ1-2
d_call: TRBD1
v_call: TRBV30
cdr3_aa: CAWSVGQGSYGYTF

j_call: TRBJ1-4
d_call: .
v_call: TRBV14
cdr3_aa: CASSRRVWEKLFF

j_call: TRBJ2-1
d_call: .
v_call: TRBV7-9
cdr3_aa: CASSFYTLSSYNEQFF

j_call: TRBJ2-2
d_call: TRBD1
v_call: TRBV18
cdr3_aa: CASSSGQSNTGELFF

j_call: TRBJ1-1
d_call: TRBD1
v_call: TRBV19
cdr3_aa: CASSRGTGANTEAFF

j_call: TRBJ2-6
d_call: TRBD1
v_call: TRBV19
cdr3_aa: CASSRGTGAGANVLTF

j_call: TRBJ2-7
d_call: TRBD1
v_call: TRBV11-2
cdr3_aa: CASSLEGTGTYEQYF

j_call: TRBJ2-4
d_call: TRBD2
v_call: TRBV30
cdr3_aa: CAWNTRTSGQYF

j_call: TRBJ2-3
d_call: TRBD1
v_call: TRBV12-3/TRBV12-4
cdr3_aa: CASRDRGTDTQYF

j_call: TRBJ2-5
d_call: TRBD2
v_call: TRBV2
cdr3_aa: CASSETRTSGRPHARRAQETQYF

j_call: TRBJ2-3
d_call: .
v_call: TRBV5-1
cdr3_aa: CASKTQNTDTQYF

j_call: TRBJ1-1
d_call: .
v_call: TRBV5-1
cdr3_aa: CASSLGAEVYTEAFF

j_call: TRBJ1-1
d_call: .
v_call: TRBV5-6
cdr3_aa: CASSLGPGLDTEAFF

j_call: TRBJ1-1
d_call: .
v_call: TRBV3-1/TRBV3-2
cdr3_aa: CASSSRRGNTEAFF

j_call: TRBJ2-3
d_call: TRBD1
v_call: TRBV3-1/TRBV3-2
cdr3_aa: CASRSGQGSADTQYF

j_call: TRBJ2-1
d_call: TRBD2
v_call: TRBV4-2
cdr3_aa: CASSQRGLAGGLSTMETQQFF

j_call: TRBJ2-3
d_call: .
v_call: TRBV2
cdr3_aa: CASCWASTDTQYF

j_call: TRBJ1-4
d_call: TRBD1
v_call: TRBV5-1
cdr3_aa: CASSPGQGFTNEKLFF

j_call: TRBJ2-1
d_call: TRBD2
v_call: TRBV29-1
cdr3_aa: CSGLAGGFNEQFF

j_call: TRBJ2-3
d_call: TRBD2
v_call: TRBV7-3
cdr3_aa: CASSLRTSGGTTDTQYF

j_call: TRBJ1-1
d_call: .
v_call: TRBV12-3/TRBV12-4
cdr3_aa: CASSPQGNTEAFF

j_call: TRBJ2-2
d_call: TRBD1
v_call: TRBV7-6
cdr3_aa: CASSLTGGNTGELFF

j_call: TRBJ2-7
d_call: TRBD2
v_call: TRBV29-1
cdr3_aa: CSVEGEGHYEQYF

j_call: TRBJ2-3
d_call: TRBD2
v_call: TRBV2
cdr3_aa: CASSILAGTDTQYF

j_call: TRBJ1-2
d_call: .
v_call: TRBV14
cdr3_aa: CASSQERIYGYTF

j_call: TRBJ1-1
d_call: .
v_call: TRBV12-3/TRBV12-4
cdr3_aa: CASSLTENTEAFF

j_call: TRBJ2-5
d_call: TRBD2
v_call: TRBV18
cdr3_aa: CASSPETGGETQYF

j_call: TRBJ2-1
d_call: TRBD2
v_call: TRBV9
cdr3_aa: CASSVGLAADNEQFF

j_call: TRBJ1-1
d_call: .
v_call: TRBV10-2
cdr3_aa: CASEGGMNTEAFF

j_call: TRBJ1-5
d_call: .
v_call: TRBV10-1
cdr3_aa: CASSVGQPNQPQHF

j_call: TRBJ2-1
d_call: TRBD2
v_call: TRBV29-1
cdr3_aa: CSVGREGLEQFF

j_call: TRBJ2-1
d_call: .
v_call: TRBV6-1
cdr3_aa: CASSDSFLQFF

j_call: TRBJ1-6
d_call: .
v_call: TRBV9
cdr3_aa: CASSAAGARDSPLHF

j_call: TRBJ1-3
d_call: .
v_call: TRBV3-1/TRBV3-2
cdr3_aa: CASSQYLAGGGNTIYF

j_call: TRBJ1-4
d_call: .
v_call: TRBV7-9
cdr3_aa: CASSSFRAANEKLFF

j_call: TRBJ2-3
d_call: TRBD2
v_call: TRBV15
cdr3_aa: CATSRVAGGAFRDTQYF

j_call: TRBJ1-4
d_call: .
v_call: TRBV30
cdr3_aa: CAWRVGTAVEKLFF

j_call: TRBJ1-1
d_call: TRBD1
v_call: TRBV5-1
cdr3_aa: CASSSGGGGRANTEAFF

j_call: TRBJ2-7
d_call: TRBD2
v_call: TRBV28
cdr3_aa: CASSFQRGEQYF

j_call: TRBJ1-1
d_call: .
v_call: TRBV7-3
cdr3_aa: CASSRGPERVAFF

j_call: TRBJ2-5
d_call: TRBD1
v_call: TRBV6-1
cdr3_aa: CASSERDRSQYF

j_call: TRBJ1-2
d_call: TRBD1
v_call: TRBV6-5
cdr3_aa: CASRITGEGGYTF

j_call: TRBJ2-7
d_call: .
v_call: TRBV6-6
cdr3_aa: CASSRPGESSYEQYF

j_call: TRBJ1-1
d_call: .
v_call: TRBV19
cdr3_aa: CASSMPGGTEAFF

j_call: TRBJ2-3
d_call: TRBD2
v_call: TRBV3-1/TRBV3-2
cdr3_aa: CASSHLAGGGSQYF

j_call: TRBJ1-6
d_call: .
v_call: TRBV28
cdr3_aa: CASSLAAHRVASYNSPLHF

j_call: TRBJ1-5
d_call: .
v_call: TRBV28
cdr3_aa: CASRSTGRQPQHF

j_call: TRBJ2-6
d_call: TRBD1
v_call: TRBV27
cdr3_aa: CASSFVRGLSGANVLTF

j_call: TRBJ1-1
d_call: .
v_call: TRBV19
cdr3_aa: CASSPGTRKGTEAFF

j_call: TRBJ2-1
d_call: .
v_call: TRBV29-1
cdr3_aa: CSVDGGLDEQFF

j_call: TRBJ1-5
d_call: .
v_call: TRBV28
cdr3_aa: CASRPGTDSNQPQHF

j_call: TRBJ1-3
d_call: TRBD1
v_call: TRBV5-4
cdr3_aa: CASSPGQTEPSGNTIYF

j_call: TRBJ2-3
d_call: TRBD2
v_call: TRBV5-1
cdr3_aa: CASSLEGTSGGTDTQYF

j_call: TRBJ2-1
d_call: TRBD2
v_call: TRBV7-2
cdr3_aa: CASSQPTSGVNNEQFF

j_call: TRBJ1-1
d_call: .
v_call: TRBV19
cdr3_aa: CASSLRDTEAFF